This section outlines one TCR beta chain sequence together with its context. The table came from immunoSEQ multiplex PCR; TCRdb's copy has only in-frame clones and leaves some out. The table lists approximately 150,000 clones, approximately 90% of them singletons. The V and J ends lost 1 base and 6 bases respectively, with 7 bases between them. CDR3 size: 13 residues. From germline, CDR1 is LGHNA and CDR2 YSLEER. The sample belongs to a study of T cell responses to AZD1222 COVID-19 vaccine. This chain connects TRBV4-3 to TRBJ1-5; D is unclear. This specimen consisted of peripheral blood, obtained 28 days after the second AZD1222 dose. The receptor was derived from an adult who received the AZD1222 COVID-19 vaccine. This chain's CDR3 is CASSQGPVQPQHF. CDR3 bases: TGCGCCAGCAGCCAAGGTCCAGTTCAGCCCCAGCATTTT.